This T cell receptor (beta chain) was identified during a study of shared clonotypes between healthy human individuals. Execution of the assay was at deep level. The authors ran unsorted PBMC replicate PCRs on 250 to 300 ng DNA, 32,000 or so T cell genomes. This table comes from immunoSEQ multiplex PCR, and its TCRdb copy is limited to in-frame clones, with some not included. Counted here are about 480,000 clones, 79% occurring once; the ten biggest clones make up approximately 12%. The CDR3 spans 17 residues. V lost 2 bases to trimming and J lost 0 bases; unmatched junction nucleotides: 5. Germline lookup yields CDR1 SGHRS and CDR2 YFSETQ.

Specimen: PBMCs. This TCR was recovered from a woman aged 35 to 49 in good health. Some clones in this sample may be carry-over from other donors' samples. The V call is TRBV5-1, the J call TRBJ2-2; 9 bases are a match to TRBD1. The CDR3 spells CASSLRTGASNTGELFF. Here the CDR3 DNA reads TGCGCCAGCAGCTTAAGGACAGGGGCCTCGAACACCGGGGAGCTGTTTTTT.